This entry is about one T cell receptor beta chain. Some clones are missing from TCRdb's copy, which holds only in-frame ones; the method was immunoSEQ multiplex PCR. The sample yields around 200,000 clones, approximately 90% seen once. This entry comes from a study of blood T cell repertoires in COVID-19. CDR1 is LGHDT and CDR2 is YNNKEL in the germline V gene (reference sequence). The length of the CDR3 is 14 residues. V was cut by 2 bases and J by 6 bases, with 14 bases left in between. The sequence was collected from a man in his 60s who had recovered from COVID-19. The rearrangement uses TRBV3-1 (or the pseudogene TRBV3-2) and TRBJ2-7; the D gene is possibly TRBD1 (6 bases). The sample was peripheral blood. DNA for the CDR3: TGTGCCAGCAGCCAAATCGCAGGGGTATTCGAGCAGTACTTC. Translation: CASSQIAGVFEQYF.